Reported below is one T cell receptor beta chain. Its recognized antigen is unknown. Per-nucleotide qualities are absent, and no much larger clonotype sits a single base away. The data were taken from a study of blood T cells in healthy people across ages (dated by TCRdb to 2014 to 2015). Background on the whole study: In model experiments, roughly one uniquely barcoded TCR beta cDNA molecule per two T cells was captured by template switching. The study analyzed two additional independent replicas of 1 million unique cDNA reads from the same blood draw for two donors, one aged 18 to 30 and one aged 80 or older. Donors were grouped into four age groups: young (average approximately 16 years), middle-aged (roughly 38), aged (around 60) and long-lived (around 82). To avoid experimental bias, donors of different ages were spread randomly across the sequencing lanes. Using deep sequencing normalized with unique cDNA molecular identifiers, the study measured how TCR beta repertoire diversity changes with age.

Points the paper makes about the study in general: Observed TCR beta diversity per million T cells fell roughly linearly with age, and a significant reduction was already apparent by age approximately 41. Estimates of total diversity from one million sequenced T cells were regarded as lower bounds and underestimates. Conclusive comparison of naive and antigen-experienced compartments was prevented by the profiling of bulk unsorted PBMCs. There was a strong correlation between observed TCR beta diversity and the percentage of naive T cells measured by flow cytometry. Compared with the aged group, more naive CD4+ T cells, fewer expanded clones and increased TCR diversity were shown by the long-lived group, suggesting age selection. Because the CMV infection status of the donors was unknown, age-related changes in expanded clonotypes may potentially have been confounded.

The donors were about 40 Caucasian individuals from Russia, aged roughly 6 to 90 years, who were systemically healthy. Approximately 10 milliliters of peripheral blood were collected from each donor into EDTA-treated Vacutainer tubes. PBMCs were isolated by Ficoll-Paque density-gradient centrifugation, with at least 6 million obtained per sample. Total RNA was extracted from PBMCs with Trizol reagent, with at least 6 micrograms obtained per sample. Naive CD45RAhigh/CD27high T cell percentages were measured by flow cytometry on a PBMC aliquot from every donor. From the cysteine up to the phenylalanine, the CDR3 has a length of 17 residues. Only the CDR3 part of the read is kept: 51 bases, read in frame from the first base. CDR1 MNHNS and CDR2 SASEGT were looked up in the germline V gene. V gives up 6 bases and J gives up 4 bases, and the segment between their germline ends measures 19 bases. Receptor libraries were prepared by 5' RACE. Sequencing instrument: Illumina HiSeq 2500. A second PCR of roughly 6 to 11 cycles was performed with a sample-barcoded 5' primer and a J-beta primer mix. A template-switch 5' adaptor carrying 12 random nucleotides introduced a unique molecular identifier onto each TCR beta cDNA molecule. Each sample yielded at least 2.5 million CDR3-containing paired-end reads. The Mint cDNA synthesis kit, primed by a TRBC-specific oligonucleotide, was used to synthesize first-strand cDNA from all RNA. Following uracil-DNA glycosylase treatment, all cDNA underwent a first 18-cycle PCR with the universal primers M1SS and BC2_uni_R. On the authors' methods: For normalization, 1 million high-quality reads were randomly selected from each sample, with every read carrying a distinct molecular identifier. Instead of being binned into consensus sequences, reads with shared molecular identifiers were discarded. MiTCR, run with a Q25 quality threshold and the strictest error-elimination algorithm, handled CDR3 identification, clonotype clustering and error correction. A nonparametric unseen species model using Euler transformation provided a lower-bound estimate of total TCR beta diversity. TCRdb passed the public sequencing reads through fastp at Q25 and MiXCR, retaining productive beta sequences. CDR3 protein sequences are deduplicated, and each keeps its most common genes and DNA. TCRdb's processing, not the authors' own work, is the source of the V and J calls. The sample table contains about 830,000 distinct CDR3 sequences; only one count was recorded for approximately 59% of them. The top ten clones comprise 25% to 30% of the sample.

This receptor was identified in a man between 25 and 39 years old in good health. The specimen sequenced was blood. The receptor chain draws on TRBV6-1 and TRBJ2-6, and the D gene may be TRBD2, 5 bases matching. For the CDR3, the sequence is CASRTDGPWRGANVLTF. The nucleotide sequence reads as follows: TGTGCCAGCAGGACCGACGGGCCGTGGAGGGGGGCCAACGTCCTGACTTTC.